Detailed here is one TCR beta chain. These data are taken from a study of blood T cell repertoires in COVID-19. Turning to the study itself: The United States, Italy and Spain provided the acute and convalescent COVID-19 samples. Nucleic acid was either cDNA or gDNA, and it came from T cells, B-cell-depleted T cells, or PBMCs.

In the authors' workflow: Nucleated cell number was recorded as an estimate derived from reference gene primer amplification. Generated by immunoSEQ multiplex PCR, the TCRdb table keeps only in-frame clones and is missing some. Clone size and the V and J calls come from that table; the DNA yielded D and trimming. The sample shows under 80,000 clones, about 85% of them seen only once. The CDR3 totals 14 residues. The germline V gene has CDR1 SQVTM and CDR2 ANQGSEA. V was clipped by 7 bases and J by 1 base, with 17 bases between them. This sequence was found in a man between 65 and 79 years old with acute or convalescent COVID-19. What was sequenced was peripheral blood. The rearrangement joins TRBV29-1 to TRBJ2-7; a possible D gene is TRBD1 (6 bases). CDR3 nucleotide sequence: TGCAGCGGCAGAGACAGGAGTAGTTCCTACGAGCAGTACTTC. This gives the protein CSGRDRSSSYEQYF.